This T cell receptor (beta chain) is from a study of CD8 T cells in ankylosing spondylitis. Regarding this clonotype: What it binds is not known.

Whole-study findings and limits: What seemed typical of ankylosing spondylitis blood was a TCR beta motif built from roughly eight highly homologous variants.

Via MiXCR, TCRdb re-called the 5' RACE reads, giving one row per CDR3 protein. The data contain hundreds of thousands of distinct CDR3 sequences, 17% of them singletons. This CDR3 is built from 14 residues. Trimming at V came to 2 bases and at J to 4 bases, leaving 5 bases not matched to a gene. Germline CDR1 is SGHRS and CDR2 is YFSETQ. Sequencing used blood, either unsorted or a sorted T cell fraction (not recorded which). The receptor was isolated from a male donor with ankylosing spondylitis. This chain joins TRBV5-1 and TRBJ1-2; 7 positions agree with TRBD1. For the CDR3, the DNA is TGCGCCAGCAGCTTCCAGGGGGGGAGCTATGGCTACACCTTC. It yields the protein CASSFQGGSYGYTF.